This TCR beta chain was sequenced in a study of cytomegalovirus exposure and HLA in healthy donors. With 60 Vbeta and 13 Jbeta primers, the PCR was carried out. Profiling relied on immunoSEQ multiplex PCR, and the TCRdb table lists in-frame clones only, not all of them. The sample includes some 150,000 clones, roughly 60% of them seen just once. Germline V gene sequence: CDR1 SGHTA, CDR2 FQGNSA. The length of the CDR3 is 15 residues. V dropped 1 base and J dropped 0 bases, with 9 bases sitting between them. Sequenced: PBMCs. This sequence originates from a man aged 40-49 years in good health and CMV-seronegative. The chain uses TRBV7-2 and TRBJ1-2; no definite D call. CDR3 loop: CASSLGGLANYGYTF. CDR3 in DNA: TGTGCCAGCAGCTTAGGAGGGCTAGCTAACTATGGCTACACCTTC.